This passage covers 24 T cell receptor beta chains from one sample sequenced in a study of blood T cell repertoires in COVID-19. Here immunoSEQ multiplex PCR was the method, and the copy in TCRdb shows in-frame clones only, minus some. Here the sample spans under 80,000 clones, around 79% being singletons. Sequenced sample: peripheral blood. These receptors were obtained from a middle-aged man with acute or convalescent COVID-19.

CDR3 nucleotides: TGTGCCTGGAGCGTCGGGACAATGCAAGTCCAGCAGTACTTC. Translation: CAWSVGTMQVQQYF. The chain joins TRBV30 to TRBJ2-7, with D possibly matching TRBD1 (6 bases). The CDR3 length is 14 residues. Germline CDR1 is GTSNPN and CDR2 is SVGIG (reference sequence). V lost 3 bases, J lost 8 bases, and 20 bases lay in between.

This sequence joins TRBV28 and TRBJ2-1; 10 bases line up with TRBD2. Germline V gene lookup returns CDR1 MDHEN and CDR2 SYDVKM. The CDR3 is 19 residues long. The J segment lost 0 bases and the V segment lost 1 base, leaving 9 bases of the junction unmatched. CDR3 in DNA: TGTGCCAGCAGTTTATTCGGACTAGCGGAGGTCCCCTCCTACAATGAGCAGTTCTTC. Its protein product is CASSLFGLAEVPSYNEQFF.

This clone was seen more than once but under ten times. At the DNA level, this CDR3 is encoded by other sequences in the same sample as well. The chain couples TRBV10-2 to TRBJ2-5, with TRBD1 matching 8 bases. CDR1 is WSHSY, CDR2 SAAADI, per germline. The CDR3 has 19 residues. J gave up 2 bases and V 3 bases, and 17 bases lay outside the gene matches. The CDR3 spells CASSDRTGRVLLRQETQYF. The CDR3 DNA reads as TGCGCCAGCAGTGATCGGACAGGGCGGGTTCTTTTGCGGCAAGAGACCCAGTACTTC.

This clone was seen a handful of times. CDR3 sequence reads: CASSLWGRYGYTF. CDR3 sequence (DNA): TGTGCCAGCAGTTTATGGGGGCGGTATGGCTACACCTTC. The chain carries TRBV12-3 or TRBV12-4 and TRBJ1-2; maybe TRBD1 (6 bases). This CDR3 contains 13 residues. Trimming pared 2 bases from V and 5 bases from J, leaving 9 bases between.

The rearrangement joins TRBV29-1 to TRBJ2-1; 15 bases agree with TRBD2. The CDR3 consists of 20 residues. V trimming: 5 bases; J trimming: 2 bases; junction bases outside the gene matches: 16. Looked up from germline, CDR1 is SQVTM and CDR2 is ANQGSEA. This CDR3 is CSVQGGPGLAGGLPYNEQFF. The CDR3 DNA reads as TGCAGCGTTCAAGGGGGACCGGGACTAGCGGGAGGATTACCCTACAATGAGCAGTTCTTC.

This clone has only one observation. V and J are TRBV28 and TRBJ1-2; a weak D match, TRBD1 (5 bases). Germline CDR1 MDHEN, CDR2 SYDVKM. V was cut by 4 bases and J by 5 bases, with 14 bases left in between. The CDR3 has 14 amino acids. The CDR3: CASSSREMGYGYTF. Written as DNA, the CDR3 is TGTGCCAGCAGTTCCAGGGAAATGGGGTATGGCTACACCTTC.

This clone was picked up a small number of times. This chain links TRBV2 with TRBJ1-2; D is undetermined. This CDR3 has 15 amino acids. The germline gives CDR1 SNHLY, CDR2 FYNNEI. The germline V and J ends were trimmed by 6 bases and 1 base, with 15 bases remaining between them. CDR3 DNA sequence: TGTGCCAGCAGACGCGCCCGGGGTGGTAACTATGGCTACACCTTC. It specifies CASRRARGGNYGYTF.

The chain carries TRBV27 and TRBJ1-6; D is unclear. Germline V lookup: CDR1 MNHEY, CDR2 SMNVEV (reference sequence). V was trimmed by 10 bases and J by 6 bases, leaving 16 bases between them. The CDR3 is 14 amino acids. CDR3 protein: CATKSGGINSPLHF. CDR3 DNA: TGTGCCACTAAATCCGGAGGCATTAATTCACCCCTCCACTTT.

The chain carries TRBV19 and TRBJ1-5; 8 bases map to TRBD1. J was trimmed by 2 bases and V by 4 bases; bases with no gene match: 10. There are 17 residues in the CDR3. Germline values: CDR1 LNHDA, CDR2 SQIVND (reference sequence). CDR3 loop: CASSTLGQGRGNQPQHF. The CDR3 nucleotides read TGTGCCAGTAGTACACTAGGACAGGGCCGAGGCAATCAGCCCCAGCATTTT.

This chain links TRBV6-2 or TRBV6-3 with TRBJ1-2; possible D gene TRBD1, 6 bases. The germline V and J ends were trimmed by 5 bases and 2 bases, with 12 bases remaining between them. CDR1 and CDR2 (germline): MNHEY, SVGEGT. CDR3 length equals 14 residues. CDR3 in amino acids: CASSRITGNYGYTF. The CDR3, as DNA: TGTGCCAGCAGTCGGATAACAGGGAACTATGGCTACACCTTC.

The chain uses TRBV11-2 and TRBJ1-6; D possibly corresponds to TRBD1 (6 bases). Trimming removed 0 bases from V and 2 bases from J, with 11 bases in between. The CDR3 loop spans 17 amino acids. Germline V gene lookup returns CDR1 SGHAT and CDR2 FQNNGV. The CDR3 reads CASSLDRTGTYNSPLHF. The CDR3, as DNA: TGTGCCAGCAGCTTAGATCGCACAGGGACCTATAATTCACCCCTCCACTTT. The entire variable domain, with the rest obtained from reference TRBV11-2 and TRBJ1-6, is as follows: EAGVAQSPRYKIIEKRQSVAFWCNPISGHATLYWYQQILGQGPKLLIQFQNNGVVDDSQLPKDRFSAERLKGVDSTLKIQPAKLEDSAVYLCASSLDRTGTYNSPLHFGNGTRLTVT.

This clone showed up just once. V is TRBV24-1 and J is TRBJ1-2, with D unresolved. The V end was cut by 3 bases, the J end by 1 base, with 11 bases between. This CDR3 spans 15 amino acids. The V gene's germline CDR1 is KGHDR and CDR2 SFDVKD. CDR3 protein: CATSDVSRDNYGYTF. Here the CDR3 DNA reads TGTGCCACCAGTGATGTGTCCCGGGATAACTATGGCTACACCTTC.

The V and J genes are TRBV5-1 and TRBJ1-4; D may be TRBD1 (5 bases). The CDR3 has 15 residues. Germline assignment: CDR1 SGHRS and CDR2 YFSETQ. The V end lost 0 bases, the J end lost 8 bases, and 14 bases lay between the germline ends. This CDR3 is CASSLGWGREEKLFF. The CDR3 coding sequence is TGCGCCAGCAGCTTGGGGTGGGGCCGCGAGGAAAAACTGTTTTTT.

The chain carries TRBV3-1 (or the pseudogene TRBV3-2) and TRBJ2-2, with D possibly TRBD2 on 6 matching bases. Trimming removed 0 bases from V and 6 bases from J, with 11 bases in between. The germline gives CDR1 LGHDT, CDR2 YNNKEL (reference sequence). CDR3 length equals 15 residues. The CDR3 loop reads CASSQEGTGAGELFF. CDR3 DNA sequence: TGTGCCAGCAGCCAAGAAGGGACTGGCGCCGGGGAGCTGTTTTTT.

The chain carries TRBV6-2 or TRBV6-3 and TRBJ1-5; tentative D call: TRBD1 (6 bases). The CDR3 loop spans 14 amino acids. Per germline, CDR1 MNHEY and CDR2 SVGEGT. V shed 4 bases and J shed 1 base, with 8 bases lying between them. CDR3: CASSLQGSNQPQHF. DNA for the CDR3: TGTGCCAGCAGTTTACAGGGAAGCAATCAGCCCCAGCATTTT.

This clone was seen a few times. CDR3 amino acids: CASSYLRGAEVEAFF. CDR3 DNA sequence: TGTGCCAGCAGCTACCTCAGGGGGGCAGAAGTCGAAGCTTTCTTT. The chain employs TRBV21-1 and TRBJ1-1; the table names TRBD1, a call not compared with the DNA. TRBV21-1 is designated a pseudogene. This CDR3 comprises 15 residues.

This clone turned up a few times. The chain has TRBV19 and TRBJ1-3, with a tentative D call TRBD1 (5 bases). The CDR3 is made up of 15 amino acids. Trimming removed 5 bases from V and 0 bases from J, with 11 bases in between. Germline CDR1 LNHDA, CDR2 SQIVND (reference sequence). The CDR3 protein is CASSGQQTSGNTIYF. CDR3 bases: TGTGCCAGTAGTGGACAACAAACCTCTGGAAACACCATATATTTT. Based on the CDR3 plus reference TRBV19 and TRBJ1-3, the full variable domain is DGGITQSPKYLFRKEGQNVTLSCEQNLNHDAMYWYRQDPGQGLRLIYYSQIVNDFQKGDIAEGYSVSREKKESFPLTVTSAQKNPTAFYLCASSGQQTSGNTIYFGEGSWLTVV.

This clone was seen only once. The V gene is TRBV12-3 or TRBV12-4, the J gene TRBJ2-7, with D hard to call. V was clipped by 11 bases and J by 0 bases, with 5 bases between them. The CDR3 runs 10 residues. In DNA form, the CDR3 reads TGTGCCTCAGTCTCCTACGAGCAGTACTTC. This translates into CASVSYEQYF.

The chain recombines TRBV9 with TRBJ1-4, with D uncertain. CDR1 and CDR2 from the germline V gene are SGDLS and YYNGEE. The CDR3 totals 14 residues. V dropped 0 bases and J dropped 5 bases, with 8 bases sitting between them. CDR3 sequence (DNA): TGTGCCAGCAGCGTAGCCGGACTCAATGAAAAACTGTTTTTT. This translates into CASSVAGLNEKLFF.

The chain uses TRBV24-1 and TRBJ1-6, with 7 nucleotides matching TRBD1. CDR3 size: 18 residues. Germline V lookup: CDR1 KGHDR, CDR2 SFDVKD. Losses at the gene ends were 1 base for V and 2 bases for J; bases not matched to a gene: 7. CDR3 amino acids: CATSDFGQGVPYNSPLHF. Here the CDR3 DNA reads TGTGCCACCAGTGATTTCGGGCAGGGGGTACCCTATAATTCACCCCTCCACTTT.

This clone was observed once. The chain links TRBV4-3 to TRBJ1-2, with D uncertain. V was trimmed by 0 bases and J by 8 bases, leaving 10 bases between them. CDR1 is LGHNA, CDR2 YSLEER, per germline. The CDR3 extends over 13 amino acids. The CDR3, as DNA: TGCGCCAGCAGCCAAGATAGGGCGGGGGGCTACACCTTC. Translated: CASSQDRAGGYTF.

V usage is TRBV28 and J usage is TRBJ2-5, with D possibly matching TRBD2 (5 bases). Germline V CDR1 and CDR2: MDHEN, SYDVKM. The V and J ends lost 3 bases and 5 bases respectively, with 10 bases between them. This CDR3 is 13 amino acids long. This chain's CDR3 is CASSFERGETQYF. In DNA form, the CDR3 reads TGTGCCAGCAGTTTCGAGAGAGGGGAGACCCAGTACTTC.

The chain uses TRBV4-3 and TRBJ1-6, with a tentative D call TRBD1 (6 bases). Germline loops: CDR1 LGHNA, CDR2 YSLEER. Trimming took off 2 bases at V and 6 bases at J, with 11 bases between the two ends. The CDR3 sequence is 15 residues long. This chain's CDR3 is CASSQTQGRNSPLHF. The DNA for the CDR3 is TGCGCCAGCAGCCAAACACAGGGTCGTAATTCACCCCTCCACTTT.

The chain uses TRBV6-5 and TRBJ1-1; D may be TRBD1 (5 bases). The CDR3 extends over 12 amino acids. Germline loops: CDR1 MNHEY, CDR2 SVGAGI. Deletions cut 6 bases from V and 10 bases from J, with 15 bases between. Here the CDR3 DNA reads TGTGCCAGCAGCCGGGGGACTTTACCAGCTTTCTTT. It codes for CASSRGTLPAFF.